One sample yielded the 5 T cell receptor beta chains listed below, sequenced in a study of vaccination and CD4 T cells after COVID-19 (dated by TCRdb to 2021 to 2024). No antigen is known for these receptors. Libraries were made using PCR. The sequencer was an Illumina iSeq 100. DNA from cultured CD4+ T cells underwent TCR sequencing with the Oncomine TCR Beta short-read assay at the Johns Hopkins FTIC core. TCRdb handled the public reads itself, with Q25 trimming in fastp and clone calling in MiXCR, and kept productive beta chains. Every entry covers one CDR3 protein and lists the most common genes and DNA from its rows. This sample has about 13,000 distinct CDR3 sequences in its table, and around 48% of those were observed once. The ten top clones hold around 13% of the sample. Read against the paper, the sample's treatment or condition label means: roughly ten-day PBMC culture with coronavirus spike peptide pools or control peptides (ViraFEST assay).

Sequencing was performed on CD4+ T cells from blood, cultured in vitro. The source is a human donor who had recovered from COVID-19.

This clonotype was found a few times. The chain uses TRBV6-1 and TRBJ1-6; TRBD1 is a possible D gene (5 bases). Deletions cut 7 bases from V and 0 bases from J, with 19 bases between. The germline gives CDR1 MNHNS, CDR2 SASEGT. The CDR3 sequence is 18 residues long. The CDR3 DNA reads TGTGCCAGCACCACCCTGGTGGGGGGGAGCTCCTATAATTCACCCCTCCACTTT. Protein product: CASTTLVGGSSYNSPLHF.

The table lists this clonotype with a few counts. The CDR3 DNA sequence: TGTGCCAGCAGTGAAGGTCTGGGGGGTGAAGCTTTCTTT. Residues: CASSEGLGGEAFF. The chain carries TRBV6-1 and TRBJ1-1; tentative D call: TRBD1 (5 bases). This CDR3 is 13 amino acids long. Germline CDR1 is MNHNS and CDR2 is SASEGT. Trimming took 1 base from V and 7 from J, leaving 10 bases between them.

This clonotype was observed a few times. This chain links TRBV2 with TRBJ1-6; tentatively, D is TRBD1 (5 bases). The V gene's germline CDR1 is SNHLY and CDR2 FYNNEI. V dropped 1 base and J dropped 7 bases, with 8 bases sitting between them. The CDR3 is 14 amino acids. The CDR3 DNA sequence: TGTGCCAGCAGTGAAGGAGGGGTGAATTCACCCCTCCACTTT. Amino acids: CASSEGGVNSPLHF.

The chain recombines TRBV19 with TRBJ1-6; 7 bases match TRBD1. Germline loops: CDR1 LNHDA, CDR2 SQIVND (reference sequence). The CDR3 totals 16 residues. The V and J ends lost 6 bases and 3 bases, in that order; junction bases with no gene match: 8. The chain's CDR3 is CASRLQGILYNSPLHF. DNA for the CDR3: TGTGCCAGTAGACTACAGGGGATACTCTATAATTCACCCCTCCACTTT.

There are a few counts of this clonotype. This chain connects TRBV20-1 to TRBJ2-3, with 7 bases that match TRBD2. Per the germline V gene, CDR1 is DFQATT and CDR2 is SNEGSKA (reference sequence). V lost 6 bases, J lost 6 bases, and 15 bases stayed unmatched. There are 15 residues in the CDR3. The DNA for the CDR3 is TGCAGTGCCGTGACCCGCAGCGGGGATACCGATACGCAGTATTTT. Its translation: CSAVTRSGDTDTQYF.